The clone carrying this T cell receptor beta chain showed up just once. Its antigen is not known. The data derive from a study of blood T cells in healthy people across ages. Each sample used at least 6.5 million PBMCs. Using a J-beta primer mix together with a sample-barcoded 5' primer, a second PCR was run for about 7 to 12 cycles. TCRdb independently ran MiXCR on the 5' RACE reads; one entry per CDR3 protein. The sample carries about 800,000 distinct CDR3 sequences, about 62% recorded once. The germline V and J ends were trimmed by 3 bases and 3 bases, with 14 bases remaining between them. CDR1 is LGHNA and CDR2 is YNFKEQ in the germline V gene. CDR3 length: 15 residues. Overall study findings and caveats: In older individuals, TCR beta diversity per million T cells was lower, falling roughly linearly with age. What prevented conclusive comparison of naive and antigen-experienced cells was that PBMCs were unsorted.

V is TRBV4-2 and J is TRBJ1-1, with D possibly being TRBD1 (5 bases). The TCR comes from a young man in good health. The material sequenced was blood. CDR3 in DNA: TGTGCCAGCAGCCACACAGGCCATGAGGACACTGAAGCTTTCTTT. It is translated as CASSHTGHEDTEAFF.